Presented here are 7 T cell receptor beta chains from one specimen sequenced in a study of CD8 T cells in ankylosing spondylitis. TCRdb re-derived calls from the 5' RACE reads in MiXCR, one entry per CDR3 protein. This sample has 150,000 or so distinct CDR3 sequences, with 30% to 40% found just once. Material: synovial fluid, either unsorted or a sorted T cell fraction (not recorded which). The receptors here all came from a male donor with ankylosing spondylitis.

This rearrangement joins TRBV4-1 to TRBJ2-3; TRBD2 is a possible D gene (6 bases). The CDR3 sequence is 16 residues long. Trimming left V 4 bases short and J 0 bases short, with 14 bases between. Germline V gene sequence: CDR1 MGHRA, CDR2 YSYEKL. CDR3 coding DNA: TGCGCCAGCAGCCCGTGGAACGGGAGAAGCACAGATACGCAGTATTTT. Amino acid sequence: CASSPWNGRSTDTQYF.

V is TRBV28 and J is TRBJ1-5; the D is unclear. The CDR3 runs 16 residues. Per the germline V gene, CDR1 is MDHEN and CDR2 is SYDVKM. Trimming cost V 3 bases and J 2 bases, with 14 bases left between them. The CDR3 nucleotides read TGTGCCAGCAGTTTCACCGGGGTGGGCGGCAATCAGCCCCAGCATTTT. Its translation is CASSFTGVGGNQPQHF.

The rearrangement links TRBV20-1 to TRBJ1-3; maybe TRBD1 (5 bases). V shed 0 bases and J shed 2 bases, with 8 bases lying between them. The CDR3 extends over 14 amino acids. Germline V lookup: CDR1 DFQATT, CDR2 SNEGSKA (reference sequence). In nucleotides, the CDR3 is TGCAGTGCTAGAGACGGCAGGGCTGGAAACACCATATATTTT. Encoded protein: CSARDGRAGNTIYF.

The table lists this clonotype with a few counts. The rearrangement joins TRBV5-1 to TRBJ2-7; possibly TRBD1 for D (5 bases). V was trimmed by 4 bases and J by 9 bases, leaving 20 bases between them. CDR1 is SGHRS and CDR2 is YFSETQ in the germline V gene. The CDR3 covers 14 residues. This CDR3 reads CASSPSTRQSMQYF. The DNA of the CDR3 is TGCGCCAGCAGCCCGTCAACCAGACAGTCAATGCAGTACTTC.

This clonotype occurred a few times. The gene calls are TRBV14 and TRBJ2-1; no clear D gene. This CDR3 comprises 13 residues. Germline CDR1 SGHDN, CDR2 FVKESK. V lost 1 base, J lost 8 bases, and 9 bases lay in between. The CDR3: CASSQALGDEQFF. DNA of the CDR3: TGTGCCAGCAGCCAAGCGTTGGGCGATGAGCAGTTCTTC.

This sequence joins TRBV9 and TRBJ1-6; D call uncertain. This CDR3 is built from 17 residues. Trimming cost V 3 bases and J 0 bases, with 13 bases left between them. CDR1 and CDR2 from the germline V gene are SGDLS and YYNGEE. The CDR3 loop is CASSARPASSYNSPLHF. As DNA, the CDR3 is TGTGCCAGCAGCGCTAGGCCAGCGAGCTCCTATAATTCACCCCTCCACTTT.

This chain connects TRBV5-1 to TRBJ2-7; 7 bases align to TRBD1. Germline trimming cut 3 bases from V and 0 bases from J; bases unmatched to any gene: 9. This CDR3 spans 16 amino acids. The germline V gene encodes CDR1 SGHRS and CDR2 YFSETQ. Here the CDR3 DNA reads TGCGCCAGCAGCTGGGAGACAGGGCGAACCTCCTACGAGCAGTACTTC. It is translated as CASSWETGRTSYEQYF.